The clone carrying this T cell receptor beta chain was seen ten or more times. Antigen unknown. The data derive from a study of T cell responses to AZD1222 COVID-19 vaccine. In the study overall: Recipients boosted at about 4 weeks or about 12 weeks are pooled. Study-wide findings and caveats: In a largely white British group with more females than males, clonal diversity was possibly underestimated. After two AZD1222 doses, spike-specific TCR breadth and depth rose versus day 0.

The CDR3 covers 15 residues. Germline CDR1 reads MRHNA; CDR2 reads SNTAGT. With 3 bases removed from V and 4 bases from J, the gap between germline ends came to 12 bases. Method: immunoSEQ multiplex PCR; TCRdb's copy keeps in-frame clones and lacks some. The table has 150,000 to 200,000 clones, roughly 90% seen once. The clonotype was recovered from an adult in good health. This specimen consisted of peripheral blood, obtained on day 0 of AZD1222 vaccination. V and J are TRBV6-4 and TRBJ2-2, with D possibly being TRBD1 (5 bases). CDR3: CASSEGRAGTGELFF. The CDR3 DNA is TGTGCCAGCAGTGAGGGCAGGGCTGGCACCGGGGAGCTGTTTTTT.